This T cell receptor (beta chain) stems from a study of blood T cells in healthy people across ages (dated by TCRdb to between 2015 and 2016). Regarding the study in general: Template switching captured roughly one uniquely barcoded TCR beta cDNA molecule per two T cells in model experiments. Using deep sequencing normalized with unique cDNA molecular identifiers, the study measured how TCR beta repertoire diversity changes with age. To avoid experimental bias, donors of different ages were randomly spread across the sequencing lanes. Using the same blood draw, the study looked at two additional independent replicas of 1 million unique cDNA reads for two donors, one aged 18 to 30 and the other aged 80 or older. The donors were divided into four age groups: young (average around 16 years), middle-aged (approximately 39), aged (about 62) and long-lived (about 79).

Donors were around 37 systemically healthy Caucasian individuals from Russia aged roughly 6 to 95 years. Roughly 10 milliliters of peripheral blood were drawn from each donor into EDTA-treated Vacutainer tubes. Ficoll-Paque density-gradient centrifugation was used to isolate PBMCs, with at least 7 million per sample. Trizol reagent was used to extract total RNA from PBMCs, with at least 5.5 micrograms per sample. The percentages of naive CD45RAhigh/CD27high T cells were determined by flow cytometry on a PBMC aliquot from every donor. General study outcomes and caveats: As age increased, observed TCR beta diversity per million T cells dropped in a roughly linear way, and a significant reduction was already evident by age 40. Total diversity estimates from one million sequenced T cells were considered lower bounds and underestimates. Conclusive comparison of naive and antigen-experienced compartments was prevented by the profiling of bulk unsorted PBMCs. Because donor CMV infection status was unknown, age-related changes in expanded clonotypes were potentially confounded. Observed TCR beta diversity correlated strongly with the percentage of naive T cells measured by flow cytometry. The long-lived group showed more naive CD4+ T cells, fewer expanded clones and increased TCR diversity than the aged group, suggesting age selection.

In the case of this clonotype: Its antigen has not been determined. Per-base quality was not reported, and no clone a single base away is much larger than it.

Trimming takes 4 bases from V and 0 bases from J, and the germline ends sit 10 bases apart. The CDR3 runs 14 residues from the cysteine to the phenylalanine. Solely the CDR3 DNA is kept, with 42 bases framed from the first base. CDR1 and CDR2 were assigned from the germline V gene as SGHRS and YFSETQ. The protocol used for the library was 5' RACE. The sequencer listed for this sample is Illumina HiSeq 2500. A second roughly 7 to 11 cycle PCR used a sample-barcoded 5' primer and a J-beta primer mix. A unique molecular identifier was introduced onto each TCR beta cDNA molecule by a template-switch 5' adaptor carrying 12 random nucleotides. Each sample yielded at least 2.5 million CDR3-containing paired-end reads. First-strand cDNA synthesis was performed from all RNA using the Mint cDNA synthesis kit, with priming by a TRBC-specific oligonucleotide. All cDNA was treated with uracil-DNA glycosylase and then went through a first 18-cycle PCR with the universal primers M1SS and BC2_uni_R. Under the source paper's analysis protocol: For normalization, 1 million high-quality reads, each with a distinct molecular identifier, were randomly selected from each sample. Instead of being binned into consensus sequences, reads with shared molecular identifiers were discarded. MiTCR, set to a Q25 quality threshold and the strictest error-elimination algorithm, was used for CDR3 identification, clonotype clustering and error correction. A nonparametric unseen species model using Euler transformation provided a lower-bound estimate of total TCR beta diversity. TCRdb trimmed public reads at Q25 via fastp, called clones via MiXCR and kept in-frame beta chains. Each entry is one CDR3 protein sequence, shown with its most common DNA and genes. The V and J calls were determined by TCRdb, not by the authors. Here the sample has about 720,000 distinct CDR3 sequences; about 20% occur a single time. The ten largest clonotypes hold 22% of the sample.

Material for sequencing was blood. The TCR comes from a man in his 70s in good health. The V and J genes are TRBV5-1 and TRBJ1-1; the D gene lacks a confident call. The bases are TGCGCCAGCAGCGGAGGACGGATGAACACTGAAGCTTTCTTT. It encodes CASSGGRMNTEAFF.